Listed here are 25 T cell receptor beta chains from one sample, sequenced in a study of cytomegalovirus exposure and HLA in healthy donors. The PCR ran on 60 Vbeta and 13 Jbeta primers. Method: immunoSEQ multiplex PCR; TCRdb's copy keeps in-frame clones and lacks some. The sample lists 80,000 to 95,000 clones, around 79% seen once, with over 12% in the top ten. Specimen: PBMCs. The source of these receptors is a woman in her 40s in good health and CMV-seropositive.

The rearrangement uses TRBV9 and TRBJ2-5; 9 nucleotides agree with TRBD2. CDR1 and CDR2 (germline): SGDLS, YYNGEE. CDR3 length: 16 amino acids. V was clipped by 0 bases and J by 5 bases; unmatched bases: 8. The CDR3 spells CASSVAGGRADETQYF. The CDR3, as DNA: TGTGCCAGCAGCGTAGCTGGCGGGAGGGCCGATGAGACCCAGTACTTC.

This chain joins TRBV21-1 and TRBJ2-7; TRBD1 is taken as the D call from the table, unchecked against the DNA. TRBV21-1 is annotated as a pseudogene. The CDR3 totals 14 residues. CDR3 coding DNA: TGTGCCAGCAGCAAAGGGGGACAGAGCCACGAGCAGTACTTC. It encodes CASSKGGQSHEQYF.

The chain joins TRBV7-2 to TRBJ2-2; TRBD1 is a possible D gene (6 bases). Germline CDR1 and CDR2: SGHTA and FQGNSA. The ends were cut back, 2 bases at V and 4 bases at J, with 20 bases in the middle. This CDR3 is 18 amino acids long. CDR3 region: CASSLIPGAGVGTGELFF. CDR3 coding DNA: TGTGCCAGCAGCTTAATTCCCGGTGCAGGGGTGGGCACCGGGGAGCTGTTTTTT. The entire variable domain, with the rest obtained from reference TRBV7-2 and TRBJ2-2, is as follows: GAGVSQSPSNKVTEKGKDVELRCDPISGHTALYWYRQSLGQGLEFLIYFQGNSAPDKSGLPSDRFSAERTGGSVSTLTIQRTQQEDSAVYLCASSLIPGAGVGTGELFFGEGSRLTVL.

This chain connects TRBV28 to TRBJ1-2, with D possibly being TRBD1 (5 bases). Trimming removed 4 bases from V and 7 bases from J, with 19 bases in between. In germline, CDR1 is MDHEN, CDR2 SYDVKM. The CDR3 totals 15 residues. CDR3 in DNA: TGTGCCAGCAGTTCTTTGGGCGGCCTGGGGGGTGGCTACACCTTC. Its translation: CASSSLGGLGGGYTF.

This clone was observed once. This chain links TRBV27 with TRBJ2-7; 8 nucleotides match TRBD2. The CDR3 has 14 residues. V lost 7 bases and J lost 0; bases outside the gene matches: 5. Germline lookup yields CDR1 MNHEY and CDR2 SMNVEV (reference sequence). CDR3 nucleotide sequence: TGTGCCAGCACGCGGGGGGTCCACTCCTACGAGCAGTACTTC. This sequence encodes CASTRGVHSYEQYF.

This clone has more than one count but fewer than ten. The chain couples TRBV7-3 to TRBJ2-7, with D perhaps matching TRBD1 (5 bases). Trimming left V 0 bases short and J 4 bases short, with 16 bases between. Germline V gene data show CDR1 as SGHTA and CDR2 as FQGTGA. This CDR3 spans 16 amino acids. CDR3 sequence (DNA): TGTGCCAGCAGCTTAACGGGCAGTCCCCCAGGGTACGAGCAGTACTTC. It yields the protein CASSLTGSPPGYEQYF.

The V call is TRBV13, the J call TRBJ2-7, with a possible D match to TRBD2 (6 bases). V was clipped by 4 bases and J by 0 bases, with 13 bases between them. Germline V lookup: CDR1 PRHDT, CDR2 FYEKMQ (reference sequence). The CDR3 has 15 residues. CDR3 in DNA: TGTGCCAGCAGCTCCCTGGCGGGGAACTCCTACGAGCAGTACTTC. As protein: CASSSLAGNSYEQYF.

This clone was observed a single time. The rearrangement joins TRBV27 to TRBJ1-2; TRBD1 is a possible D gene (5 bases). CDR1 MNHEY and CDR2 SMNVEV come from the germline V gene (reference sequence). CDR3 size: 14 residues. V lost 3 bases and J 2 bases, leaving 10 bases between the germline ends. The CDR3 sequence is CASSLTDSNYGYTF. The CDR3 coding sequence is TGTGCCAGCAGTTTGACAGACTCGAACTATGGCTACACCTTC.

The CDR3 protein is CASSQVGGENSPLHF. As DNA, the CDR3 is TGTGCCAGCAGCCAAGTCGGGGGGGAGAATTCACCCCTCCACTTT. The chain carries TRBV4-2 and TRBJ1-6; the D gene is possibly TRBD1 (5 bases). V shed 1 base and J shed 7 bases, with 11 bases lying between them. Germline V CDR1 and CDR2: LGHNA, YNFKEQ. The CDR3 consists of 15 residues.

This sequence joins TRBV5-1 and TRBJ1-1; tentative D call: TRBD1 (6 bases). CDR3 length: 14 residues. Trimming left V 2 bases short and J 7 bases short, with 15 bases between. Looked up from germline, CDR1 is SGHRS and CDR2 is YFSETQ. CDR3 sequence: CASSLNRVSDEAFF. The CDR3 bases are TGCGCCAGCAGCTTAAACAGGGTCTCGGATGAAGCTTTCTTT. Drawing the rest from reference TRBV5-1 and TRBJ1-1, the complete variable domain is KAGVTQTPRYLIKTRGQQVTLSCSPISGHRSVSWYQQTPGQGLQFLFEYFSETQRNKGNFPGRFSGRQFSNSRSEMNVSTLELGDSALYLCASSLNRVSDEAFFGQGTRLTVV.

This clone was found a few times. The rearrangement uses TRBV6-5 and TRBJ2-7; 9 nucleotides line up with TRBD1. The ends lost 5 bases at V and 0 bases at J; junction bases unmatched: 5. Per the germline V gene, CDR1 is MNHEY and CDR2 is SVGAGI. The CDR3 loop spans 15 amino acids. CDR3 residues: CASSRDRDFSYEQYF. CDR3 nucleotide sequence: TGTGCCAGCAGTCGGGACAGGGATTTCTCCTACGAGCAGTACTTC.

The rearrangement joins TRBV7-9 to TRBJ1-1; D gene unclear. The CDR3 has 15 amino acids. CDR1 and CDR2 (germline): SEHNR, FQNEAQ (reference sequence). Trimming cost V 6 bases and J 6 bases, with 20 bases left between them. The CDR3 DNA sequence: TGTGCCAGCAGTCCGGGAAACCAGGAGGGCGCTGAAGCTTTCTTT. Translation: CASSPGNQEGAEAFF.

This rearrangement joins TRBV5-6 to TRBJ1-2; no clear D. Trimming stripped 4 bases from V and 5 bases from J, with 21 bases between. Germline V CDR1 and CDR2: SGHDT, YYEEEE. The CDR3 is made up of 16 amino acids. In DNA, the CDR3 is TGTGCCAGCAGCCCTAACATGGAAAAAAGGAGTTATGGCTACACCTTC. This codes for CASSPNMEKRSYGYTF. Full variable domain (outside the CDR3, taken from reference TRBV5-6 and TRBJ1-2): DAGVTQSPTHLIKTRGQQVTLRCSPKSGHDTVSWYQQALGQGPQFIFQYYEEEERQRGNFPDRFSGHQFPNYSSELNVNALLLGDSALYLCASSPNMEKRSYGYTFGSGTRLTVV.

This chain's CDR3 is CASSAPGSSPTGELFF. DNA for the CDR3: TGTGCCAGCAGCGCTCCCGGGTCCAGCCCCACCGGGGAGCTGTTTTTT. The chain couples TRBV9 to TRBJ2-2; D not resolved. This CDR3 contains 16 residues. CDR1 is SGDLS, CDR2 YYNGEE, per germline. V was pared by 3 bases and J by 4 bases, with 16 bases between.

The chain is built from TRBV7-9 and TRBJ2-7; a weak D match, TRBD2 (5 bases). Germline V gene data show CDR1 as SEHNR and CDR2 as FQNEAQ (reference sequence). This CDR3 is built from 11 residues. Trimming took off 5 bases at V and 7 bases at J, with 9 bases between the two ends. The CDR3 here is CASSKTGEQYF. The CDR3 DNA sequence: TGTGCCAGCAGCAAGACGGGGGAGCAGTACTTC.

A few counts support this clone. The chain couples TRBV5-1 to TRBJ2-3; TRBD1 is a possible D gene (7 bases). The V gene's germline CDR1 is SGHRS and CDR2 YFSETQ. Trimming took 4 bases from V and 2 from J, leaving 17 bases between them. The CDR3 has 16 residues. The CDR3 nucleotides read TGCGCCAGCAGCCAATGGCAGGGGGGCTACACAGATACGCAGTATTTT. This encodes CASSQWQGGYTDTQYF.

The gene calls are TRBV5-1 and TRBJ1-1; D remains unclear. The V gene lost 3 bases and the J gene lost 1 base, with 10 bases spanning the gap. Germline V gene sequence: CDR1 SGHRS, CDR2 YFSETQ. This CDR3 spans 14 amino acids. CDR3 nucleotide sequence: TGCGCCAGCAGCTCACGCCTGAGGAACACTGAAGCTTTCTTT. Residues: CASSSRLRNTEAFF.

The gene calls are TRBV28 and TRBJ1-5, with 7 positions matching TRBD1. Germline V gene lookup returns CDR1 MDHEN and CDR2 SYDVKM. J was trimmed by 13 bases and V by 5 bases; bases with no gene match: 5. CDR3 size: 11 residues. The CDR3 is CASSPTGRQHF. The CDR3 DNA follows: TGTGCCAGCAGTCCGACAGGGAGACAGCATTTT.

This clone was seen just once. This rearrangement joins TRBV27 to TRBJ2-7, with a weak D call TRBD1 (6 bases). With 0 bases removed from V and 6 bases from J, the gap between germline ends came to 21 bases. Germline V gene lookup returns CDR1 MNHEY and CDR2 SMNVEV (reference sequence). The CDR3 consists of 17 residues. In DNA form, the CDR3 reads TGTGCCAGCAGTTTATCTTCTCCGACAGGCGGCAGCGGCGAGCAGTACTTC. Translating gives CASSLSSPTGGSGEQYF.

The chain couples TRBV27 to TRBJ1-1, with 7 bases matching TRBD1. The CDR3 consists of 14 residues. CDR1 is MNHEY, CDR2 SMNVEV, per germline (reference sequence). V was pared by 3 bases and J by 3 bases, with 4 bases of the junction left unmatched. In DNA, the CDR3 is TGTGCCAGCAGTTTGAACAGGGGATACACTGAAGCTTTCTTT. Translation gives CASSLNRGYTEAFF.

The rearrangement uses TRBV4-1 and TRBJ2-2, with D unclear. Germline V gene sequence: CDR1 MGHRA, CDR2 YSYEKL. V gave up 4 bases and J gave up 3 bases, with 15 bases separating them. This CDR3 is built from 16 residues. CDR3 region: CASSPSQWSDTGELFF. The DNA of the CDR3 is TGCGCCAGCAGCCCGTCTCAATGGAGTGACACCGGGGAGCTGTTTTTT.

This clone was seen a few times. This sequence joins TRBV5-6 and TRBJ2-7; tentative D call: TRBD1 (7 bases). V was pared by 4 bases and J by 8 bases, with 16 bases between. The CDR3 is made up of 13 amino acids. Per germline, CDR1 SGHDT and CDR2 YYEEEE. The CDR3 sequence is CASSPTTGRKQYF. The CDR3 nucleotides are TGTGCCAGCAGCCCCACGACAGGGAGGAAGCAGTACTTC.

This clone was observed a single time. The chain combines TRBV5-1 with TRBJ2-5; D possibly corresponds to TRBD1 (5 bases). V dropped 3 bases and J dropped 1 base, with 10 bases sitting between them. Looked up from germline, CDR1 is SGHRS and CDR2 is YFSETQ. The CDR3 extends over 14 amino acids. In DNA, the CDR3 is TGCGCCAGCAGCTGGACACTTACCCAAGAGACCCAGTACTTC. This translates into CASSWTLTQETQYF.

The J gene is TRBJ1-4, the V gene TRBV25-1, with 7 bases lining up with TRBD1. This CDR3 has 11 residues. The V gene end was trimmed by 7 bases and the J gene end by 15 bases; junction bases not matched to a gene: 8. CDR1 is MGHDK and CDR2 is SYGVNS in the germline V gene. The CDR3 DNA is TGTGCCAGCACTCCAGGGGGTCCAGTGTTTTTT. Translation gives CASTPGGPVFF.

CDR3 DNA sequence: TGCGCCAGCAGCTTGGTGTTCGCAGGGAACTATGGCTACACCTTC. Translation gives CASSLVFAGNYGYTF. This chain connects TRBV5-1 to TRBJ1-2; D possibly corresponds to TRBD1 (5 bases). V was clipped by 0 bases and J by 2 bases, with 11 bases between them. This CDR3 is 15 amino acids long. The germline gives CDR1 SGHRS, CDR2 YFSETQ.